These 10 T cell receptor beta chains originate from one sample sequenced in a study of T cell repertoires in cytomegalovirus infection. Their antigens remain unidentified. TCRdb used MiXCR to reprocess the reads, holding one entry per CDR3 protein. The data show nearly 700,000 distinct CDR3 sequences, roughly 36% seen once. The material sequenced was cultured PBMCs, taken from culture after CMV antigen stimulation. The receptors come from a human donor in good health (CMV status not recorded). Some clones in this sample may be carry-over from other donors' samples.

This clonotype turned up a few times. The CDR3 region is CASSPIFGDRGFQEQYF. Here the CDR3 DNA reads TGTGCCAGCAGCCCGATCTTTGGGGACAGGGGATTCCAAGAGCAGTACTTC. The V call is TRBV5-6, the J call TRBJ2-7; TRBD1 matches at 10 bases. J was trimmed by 7 bases and V by 4 bases; bases with no gene match: 17. The CDR3 contains 17 residues. Germline lookup yields CDR1 SGHDT and CDR2 YYEEEE.

The CDR3 bases are TGCGCCAGCAGCCAAAGTTTGAGCGGGAGGGCCGGGGAAGCGACAGATACGCAGTATTTT. As protein: CASSQSLSGRAGEATDTQYF. This chain joins TRBV4-1 and TRBJ2-3, with 10 bases that match TRBD2. From germline, CDR1 is MGHRA and CDR2 YSYEKL. This CDR3 region has 20 residues. V was clipped by 2 bases and J by 3 bases; unmatched bases: 17.

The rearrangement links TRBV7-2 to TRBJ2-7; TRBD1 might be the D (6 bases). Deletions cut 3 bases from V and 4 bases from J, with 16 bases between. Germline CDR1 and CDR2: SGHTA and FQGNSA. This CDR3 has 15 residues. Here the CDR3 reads CASSLGARWEYEQYF. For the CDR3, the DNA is TGTGCCAGCAGCTTGGGGGCACGGTGGGAATACGAGCAGTACTTC.

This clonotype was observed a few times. The CDR3 nucleotides are TGCAGTGCTACTCTTCGGGGGACAGGGCTTAGCACAGATACGCAGTATTTT. Its protein is CSATLRGTGLSTDTQYF. The chain has TRBV20-1 and TRBJ2-3, with 9 bases matching TRBD1. This CDR3 has 17 amino acids. Germline V gene lookup returns CDR1 DFQATT and CDR2 SNEGSKA (reference sequence). V shed 4 bases and J 0 bases; nucleotides not matched to a gene: 11.

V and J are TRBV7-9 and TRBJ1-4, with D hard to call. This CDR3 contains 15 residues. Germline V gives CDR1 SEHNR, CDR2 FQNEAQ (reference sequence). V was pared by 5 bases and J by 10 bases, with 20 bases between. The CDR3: CASSPGQLISVKLFF. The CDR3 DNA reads TGTGCCAGCAGCCCGGGCCAACTCATCTCGGTAAAACTGTTTTTT.

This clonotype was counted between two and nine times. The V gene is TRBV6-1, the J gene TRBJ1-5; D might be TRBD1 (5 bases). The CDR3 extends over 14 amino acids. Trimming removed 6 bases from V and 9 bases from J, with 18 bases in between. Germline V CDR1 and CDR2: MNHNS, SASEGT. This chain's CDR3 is CASSRDGTLVPQHF. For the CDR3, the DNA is TGTGCCAGCAGCCGGGACGGCACCTTAGTGCCCCAGCATTTT.

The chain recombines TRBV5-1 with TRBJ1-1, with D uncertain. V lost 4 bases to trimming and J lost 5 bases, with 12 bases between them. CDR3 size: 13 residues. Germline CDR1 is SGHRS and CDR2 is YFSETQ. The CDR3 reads CASSQLGDTEAFF. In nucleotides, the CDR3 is TGCGCCAGCAGCCAGCTTGGGGATACTGAAGCTTTCTTT.

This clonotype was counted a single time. The CDR3 coding sequence is TGCAGCGTCACCGGGTCCAAAGAGACCCAGTACTTC. Protein sequence: CSVTGSKETQYF. The chain combines TRBV29-1 with TRBJ2-5; D uncertain. V was pared by 6 bases and J by 3 bases, with 11 bases between. The CDR3 totals 12 residues. Germline V gives CDR1 SQVTM, CDR2 ANQGSEA.

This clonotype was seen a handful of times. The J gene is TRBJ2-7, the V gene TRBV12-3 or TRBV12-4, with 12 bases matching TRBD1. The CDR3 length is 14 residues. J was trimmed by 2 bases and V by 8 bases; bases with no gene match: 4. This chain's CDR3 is CASGGQGAPYEQYF. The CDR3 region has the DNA TGTGCCAGCGGGGGACAGGGGGCGCCCTACGAGCAGTACTTC.

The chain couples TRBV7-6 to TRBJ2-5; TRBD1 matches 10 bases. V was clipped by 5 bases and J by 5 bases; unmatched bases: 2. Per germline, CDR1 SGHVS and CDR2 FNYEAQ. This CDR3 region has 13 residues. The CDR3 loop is CASSDRGRETQYF. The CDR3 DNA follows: TGTGCCAGCAGCGACAGGGGGCGGGAGACCCAGTACTTC.